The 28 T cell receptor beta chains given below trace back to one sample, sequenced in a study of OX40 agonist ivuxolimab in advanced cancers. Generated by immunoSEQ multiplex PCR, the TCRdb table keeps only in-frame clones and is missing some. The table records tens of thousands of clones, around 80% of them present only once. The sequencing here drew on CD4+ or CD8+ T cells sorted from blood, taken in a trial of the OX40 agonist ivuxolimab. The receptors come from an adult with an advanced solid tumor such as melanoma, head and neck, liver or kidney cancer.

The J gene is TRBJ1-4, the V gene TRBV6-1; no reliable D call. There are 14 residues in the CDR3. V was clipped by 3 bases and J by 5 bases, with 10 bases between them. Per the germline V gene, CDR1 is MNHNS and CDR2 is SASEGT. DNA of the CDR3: TGTGCCAGCAGTGAGGGGTCCGTGAATGAAAAACTGTTTTTT. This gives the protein CASSEGSVNEKLFF.

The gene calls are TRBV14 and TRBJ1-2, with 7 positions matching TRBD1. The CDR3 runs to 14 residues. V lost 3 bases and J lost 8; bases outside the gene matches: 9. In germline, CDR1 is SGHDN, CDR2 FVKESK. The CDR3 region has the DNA TGTGCCAGCAGCCACCAGTTTGAAGGGGGCGGCTACACCTTC. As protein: CASSHQFEGGGYTF.

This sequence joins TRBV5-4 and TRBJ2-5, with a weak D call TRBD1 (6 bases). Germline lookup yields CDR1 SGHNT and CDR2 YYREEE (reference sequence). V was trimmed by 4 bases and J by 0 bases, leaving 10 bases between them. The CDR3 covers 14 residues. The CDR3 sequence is CASSKNRDQETQYF. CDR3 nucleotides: TGTGCCAGCAGCAAGAACAGGGACCAAGAGACCCAGTACTTC.

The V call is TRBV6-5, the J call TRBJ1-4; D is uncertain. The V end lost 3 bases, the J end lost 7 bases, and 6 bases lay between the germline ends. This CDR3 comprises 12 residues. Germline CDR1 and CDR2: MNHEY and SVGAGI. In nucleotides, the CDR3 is TGTGCCAGCAGTTATAGCGGTGAAAAACTGTTTTTT. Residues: CASSYSGEKLFF.

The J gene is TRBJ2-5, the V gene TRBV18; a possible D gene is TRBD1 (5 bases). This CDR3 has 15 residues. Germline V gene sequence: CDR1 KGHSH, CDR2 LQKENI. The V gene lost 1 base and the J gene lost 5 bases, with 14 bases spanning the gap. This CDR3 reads CASSPQGPGGETQYF. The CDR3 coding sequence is TGTGCCAGCTCACCACAGGGGCCCGGTGGGGAGACCCAGTACTTC.

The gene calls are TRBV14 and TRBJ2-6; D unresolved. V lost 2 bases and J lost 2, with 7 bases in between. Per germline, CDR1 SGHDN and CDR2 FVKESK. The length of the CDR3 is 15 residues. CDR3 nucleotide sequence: TGTGCCAGCAGCCAAATGGGAACTGGGGCCAACGTCCTGACTTTC. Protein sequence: CASSQMGTGANVLTF.

The CDR3 sequence is CASSWYWAQGKRYQETQYF. Here the CDR3 DNA reads TGCGCCAGCAGCTGGTATTGGGCGCAGGGGAAAAGGTACCAAGAGACCCAGTACTTC. The V call is TRBV5-1, the J call TRBJ2-5, with D possibly being TRBD1 (6 bases). The CDR3 has 19 residues. Germline assignment: CDR1 SGHRS and CDR2 YFSETQ. V gave up 3 bases and J gave up 0 bases, with 24 bases separating them.

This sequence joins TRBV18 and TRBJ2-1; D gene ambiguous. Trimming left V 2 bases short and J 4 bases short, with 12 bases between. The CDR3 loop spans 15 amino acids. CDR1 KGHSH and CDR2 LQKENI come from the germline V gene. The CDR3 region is CASSPVGYGYNEQFF. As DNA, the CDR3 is TGTGCCAGCTCACCAGTGGGATATGGTTACAATGAGCAGTTCTTC.

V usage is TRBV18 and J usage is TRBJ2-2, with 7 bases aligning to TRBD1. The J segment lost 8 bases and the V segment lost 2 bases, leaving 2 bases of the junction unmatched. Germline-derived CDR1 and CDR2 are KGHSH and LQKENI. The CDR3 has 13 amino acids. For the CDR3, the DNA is TGTGCCAGCTCACCAGACAGGGCAGGGGAGCTGTTTTTT. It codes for CASSPDRAGELFF.

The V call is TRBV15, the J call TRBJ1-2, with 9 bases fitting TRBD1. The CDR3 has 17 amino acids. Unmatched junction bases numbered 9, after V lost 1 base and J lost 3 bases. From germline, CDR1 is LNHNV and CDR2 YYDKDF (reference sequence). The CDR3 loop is CATSRGNPGQGDYGYTF. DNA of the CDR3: TGTGCCACCAGCAGAGGGAACCCGGGACAGGGCGACTATGGCTACACCTTC.

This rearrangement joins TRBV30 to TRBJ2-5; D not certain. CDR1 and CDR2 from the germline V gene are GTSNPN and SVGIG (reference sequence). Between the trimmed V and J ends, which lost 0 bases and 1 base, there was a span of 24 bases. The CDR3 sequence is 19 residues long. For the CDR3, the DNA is TGTGCCTGGAGTGTCGGTTTGGCGTCACTCCCCGTCGGCCAAGAGACCCAGTACTTC. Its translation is CAWSVGLASLPVGQETQYF.

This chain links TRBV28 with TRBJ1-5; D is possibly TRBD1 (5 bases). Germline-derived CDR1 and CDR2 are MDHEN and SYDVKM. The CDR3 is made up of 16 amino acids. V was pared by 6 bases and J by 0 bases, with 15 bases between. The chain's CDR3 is CASSRQTEYSNQPQHF. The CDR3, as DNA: TGTGCCAGCAGCCGCCAGACAGAGTATAGCAATCAGCCCCAGCATTTT.

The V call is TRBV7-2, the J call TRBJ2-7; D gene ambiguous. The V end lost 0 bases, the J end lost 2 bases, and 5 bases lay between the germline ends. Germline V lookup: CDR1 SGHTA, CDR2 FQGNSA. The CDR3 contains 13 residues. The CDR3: CASSLAQTYEQYF. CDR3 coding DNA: TGTGCCAGCAGCTTAGCGCAGACCTACGAGCAGTACTTC.

CDR3 in DNA: TGTGCCATCAGTGAGGCTGTCTCCTACAATGAGCAGTTCTTC. Protein sequence: CAISEAVSYNEQFF. The chain combines TRBV10-3 with TRBJ2-1; D unresolved. The CDR3 contains 14 residues. Germline V lookup: CDR1 ENHRY, CDR2 SYGVKD. Trimming took off 2 bases at V and 0 bases at J, with 5 bases between the two ends.

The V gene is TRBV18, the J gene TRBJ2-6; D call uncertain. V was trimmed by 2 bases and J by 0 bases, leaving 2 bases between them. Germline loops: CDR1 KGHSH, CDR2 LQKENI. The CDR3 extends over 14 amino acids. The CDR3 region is CASSPGSGANVLTF. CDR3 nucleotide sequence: TGTGCCAGCTCACCAGGCTCTGGGGCCAACGTCCTGACTTTC.

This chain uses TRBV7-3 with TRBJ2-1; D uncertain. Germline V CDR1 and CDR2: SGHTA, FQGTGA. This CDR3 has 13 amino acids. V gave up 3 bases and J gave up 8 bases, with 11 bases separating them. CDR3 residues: CASSFARSYEQFF. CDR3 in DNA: TGTGCCAGCAGCTTCGCCAGGAGCTATGAGCAGTTCTTC. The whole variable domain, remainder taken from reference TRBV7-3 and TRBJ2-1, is GAGVSQTPSNKVTEKGKYVELRCDPISGHTALYWYRQSLGQGPEFLIYFQGTGAADDSGLPNDRFFAVRPEGSVSTLKIQRTERGDSAVYLCASSFARSYEQFFGPGTRLTVL.

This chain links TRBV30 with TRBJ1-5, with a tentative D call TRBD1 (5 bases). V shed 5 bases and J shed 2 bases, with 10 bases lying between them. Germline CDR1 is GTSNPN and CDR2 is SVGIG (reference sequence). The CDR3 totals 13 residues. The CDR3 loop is CAWGDSGNQPQHF. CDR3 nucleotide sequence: TGTGCCTGGGGGGACTCTGGCAATCAGCCCCAGCATTTT.

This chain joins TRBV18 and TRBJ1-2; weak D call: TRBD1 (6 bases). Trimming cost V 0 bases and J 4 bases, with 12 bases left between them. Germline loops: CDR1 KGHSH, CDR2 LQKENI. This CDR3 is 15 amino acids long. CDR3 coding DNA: TGTGCCAGCTCACCACCGTCGGACAGTCTCTATGGCTACACCTTC. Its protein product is CASSPPSDSLYGYTF.

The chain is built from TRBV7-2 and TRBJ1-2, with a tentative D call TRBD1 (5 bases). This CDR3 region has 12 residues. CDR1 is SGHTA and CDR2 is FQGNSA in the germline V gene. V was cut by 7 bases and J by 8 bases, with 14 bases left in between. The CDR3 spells CASTPGGYGYTF. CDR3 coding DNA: TGTGCCAGCACCCCTGGGGGGTACGGCTACACCTTC.

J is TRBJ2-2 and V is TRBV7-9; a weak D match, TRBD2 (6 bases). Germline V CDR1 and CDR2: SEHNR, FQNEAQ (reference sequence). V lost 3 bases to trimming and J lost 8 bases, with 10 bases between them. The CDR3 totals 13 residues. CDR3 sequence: CASSLSGGGELFF. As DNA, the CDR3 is TGTGCCAGCAGCTTGTCCGGGGGTGGGGAGCTGTTTTTT.

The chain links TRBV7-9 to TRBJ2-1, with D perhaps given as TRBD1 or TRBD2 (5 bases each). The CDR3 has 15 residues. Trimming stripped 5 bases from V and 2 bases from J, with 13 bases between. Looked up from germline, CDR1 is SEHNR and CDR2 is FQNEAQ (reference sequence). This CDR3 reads CASSALRGAYNEQFF. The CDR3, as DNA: TGTGCCAGCAGCGCTTTGAGGGGCGCCTACAATGAGCAGTTCTTC.

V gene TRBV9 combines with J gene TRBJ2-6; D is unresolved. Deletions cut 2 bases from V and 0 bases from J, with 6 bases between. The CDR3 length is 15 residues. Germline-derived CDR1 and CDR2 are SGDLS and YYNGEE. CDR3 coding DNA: TGTGCCAGCAGCGTTGGAGACTCTGGGGCCAACGTCCTGACTTTC. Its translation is CASSVGDSGANVLTF.

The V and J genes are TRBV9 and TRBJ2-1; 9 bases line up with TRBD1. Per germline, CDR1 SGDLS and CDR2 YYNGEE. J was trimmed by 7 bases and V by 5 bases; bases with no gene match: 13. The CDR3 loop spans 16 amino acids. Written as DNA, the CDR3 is TGTGCCAGCAGACCACCGGGACAGGGAGAGGTGAATGAGCAGTTCTTC. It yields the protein CASRPPGQGEVNEQFF. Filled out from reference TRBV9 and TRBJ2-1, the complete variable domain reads DSGVTQTPKHLITATGQRVTLRCSPRSGDLSVYWYQQSLDQGLQFLIQYYNGEERAKGNILERFSAQQFPDLHSELNLSSLELGDSALYFCASRPPGQGEVNEQFFGPGTRLTVL.

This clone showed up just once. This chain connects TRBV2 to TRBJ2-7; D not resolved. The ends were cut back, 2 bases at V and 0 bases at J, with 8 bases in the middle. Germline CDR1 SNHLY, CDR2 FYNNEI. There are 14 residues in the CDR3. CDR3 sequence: CASSERSDSYEQYF. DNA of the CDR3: TGTGCCAGCAGTGAAAGGTCGGACTCCTACGAGCAGTACTTC.

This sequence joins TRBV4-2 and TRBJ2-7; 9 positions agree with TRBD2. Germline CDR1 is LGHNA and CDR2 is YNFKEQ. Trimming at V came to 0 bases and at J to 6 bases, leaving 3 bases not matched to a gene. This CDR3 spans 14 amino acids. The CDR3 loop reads CASSQEVAGVEQYF. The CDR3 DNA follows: TGTGCCAGCAGCCAAGAGGTAGCGGGAGTCGAGCAGTACTTC.

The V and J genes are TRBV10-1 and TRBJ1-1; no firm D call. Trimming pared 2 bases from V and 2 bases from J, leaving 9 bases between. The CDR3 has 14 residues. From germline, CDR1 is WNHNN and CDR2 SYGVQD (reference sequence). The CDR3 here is CASSEVRDNTEAFF. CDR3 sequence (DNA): TGCGCCAGCAGTGAGGTCCGGGATAACACTGAAGCTTTCTTT.

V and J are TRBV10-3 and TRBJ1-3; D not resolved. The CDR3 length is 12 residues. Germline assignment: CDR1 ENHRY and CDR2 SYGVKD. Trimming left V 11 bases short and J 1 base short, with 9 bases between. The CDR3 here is CAVEGSGNTIYF. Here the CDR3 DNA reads TGTGCCGTCGAAGGGTCTGGAAACACCATATATTTT.

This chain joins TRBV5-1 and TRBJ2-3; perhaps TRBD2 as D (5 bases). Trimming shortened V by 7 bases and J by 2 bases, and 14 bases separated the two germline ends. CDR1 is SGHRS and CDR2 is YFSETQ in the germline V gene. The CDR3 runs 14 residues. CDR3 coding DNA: TGCGCCAGCCGCGGCGGCGGGTACACAGATACGCAGTATTTT. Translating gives CASRGGGYTDTQYF.